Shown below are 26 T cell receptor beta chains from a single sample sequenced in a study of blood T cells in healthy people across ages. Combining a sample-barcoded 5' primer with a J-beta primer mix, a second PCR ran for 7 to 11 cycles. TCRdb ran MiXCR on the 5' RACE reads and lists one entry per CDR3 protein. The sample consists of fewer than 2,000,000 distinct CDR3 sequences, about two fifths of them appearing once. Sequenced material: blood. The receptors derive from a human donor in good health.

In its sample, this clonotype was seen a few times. CDR3: CASGRDRGYPNYGYTF. As DNA, the CDR3 is TGTGCCAGCGGCCGGGACAGGGGATACCCTAACTATGGCTACACCTTC. V and J are TRBV6-2 or TRBV6-3 and TRBJ1-2; 10 nucleotides match TRBD1. With 8 bases clipped from V and 0 bases from J, the junction kept 9 bases outside the gene matches. The CDR3 covers 16 residues. Looked up from germline, CDR1 is MNHEY and CDR2 is SVGEGT.

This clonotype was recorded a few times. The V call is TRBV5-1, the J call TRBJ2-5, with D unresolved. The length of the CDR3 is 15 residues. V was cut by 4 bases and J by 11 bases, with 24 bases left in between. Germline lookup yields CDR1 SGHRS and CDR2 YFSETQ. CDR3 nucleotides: TGCGCCAGCAGCACCGAGGCAGGAGACCGTTTGGAGCAGTACTTC. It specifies CASSTEAGDRLEQYF. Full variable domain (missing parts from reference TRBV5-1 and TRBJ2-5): KAGVTQTPRYLIKTRGQQVTLSCSPISGHRSVSWYQQTPGQGLQFLFEYFSETQRNKGNFPGRFSGRQFSNSRSEMNVSTLELGDSALYLCASSTEAGDRLEQYFGPGTRLLVL.

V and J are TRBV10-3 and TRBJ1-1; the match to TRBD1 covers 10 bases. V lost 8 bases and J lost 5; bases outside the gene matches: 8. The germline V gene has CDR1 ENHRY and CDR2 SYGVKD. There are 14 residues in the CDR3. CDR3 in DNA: TGTGCCATCCGAACGGGACAGGGGCGAACTGAAGCTTTCTTT. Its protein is CAIRTGQGRTEAFF.

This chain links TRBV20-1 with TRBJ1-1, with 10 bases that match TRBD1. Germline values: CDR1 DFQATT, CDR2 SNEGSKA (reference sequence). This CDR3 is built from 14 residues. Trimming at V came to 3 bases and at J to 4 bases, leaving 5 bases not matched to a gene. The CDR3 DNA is TGCAGTGCTAGGTCCAGGACAGGGGGCACTGAAGCTTTCTTT. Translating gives CSARSRTGGTEAFF.

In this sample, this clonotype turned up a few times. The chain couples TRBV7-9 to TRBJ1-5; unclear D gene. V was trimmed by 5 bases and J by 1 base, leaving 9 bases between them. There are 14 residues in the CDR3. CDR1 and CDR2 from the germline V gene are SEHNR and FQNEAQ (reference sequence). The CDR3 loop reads CASSTSFSNQPQHF. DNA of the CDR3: TGTGCCAGCAGCACAAGTTTCAGCAATCAGCCCCAGCATTTT.

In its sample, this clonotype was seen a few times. CDR3 nucleotides: TGTGCCAGCAGCTCGAGGGGGACAGGGGTCGACGAGCAGTACTTC. Translated: CASSSRGTGVDEQYF. The chain joins TRBV7-2 to TRBJ2-7, with TRBD1 identical over 10 bases. The CDR3 is 15 amino acids. V lost 4 bases, J lost 5 bases, and 8 bases stayed unmatched. CDR1 and CDR2 (germline): SGHTA, FQGNSA.

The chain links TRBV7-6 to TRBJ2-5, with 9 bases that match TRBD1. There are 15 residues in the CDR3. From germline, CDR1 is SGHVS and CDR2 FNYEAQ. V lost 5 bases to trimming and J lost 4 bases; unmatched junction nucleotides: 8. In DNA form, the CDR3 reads TGTGCCAGCAGCCCTCTCGGGACAGGGAGAGAGACCCAGTACTTC. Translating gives CASSPLGTGRETQYF.

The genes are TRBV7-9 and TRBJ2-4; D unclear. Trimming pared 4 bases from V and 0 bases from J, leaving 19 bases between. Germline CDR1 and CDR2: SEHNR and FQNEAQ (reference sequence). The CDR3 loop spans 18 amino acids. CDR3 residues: CASSSIDSPPLAKNIQYF. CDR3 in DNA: TGTGCCAGCAGCTCTATCGACTCGCCGCCTTTAGCCAAAAACATTCAGTACTTC.

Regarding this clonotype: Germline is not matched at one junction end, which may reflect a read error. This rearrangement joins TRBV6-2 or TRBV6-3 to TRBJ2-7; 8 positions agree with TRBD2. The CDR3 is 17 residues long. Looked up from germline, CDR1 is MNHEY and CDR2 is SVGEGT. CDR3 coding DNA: TGTGCCAGCGGTTACCAACTCAGCGGGGGCCGTTACTACGAGCAGTACTTC. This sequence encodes CASGYQLSGGRYYEQYF.

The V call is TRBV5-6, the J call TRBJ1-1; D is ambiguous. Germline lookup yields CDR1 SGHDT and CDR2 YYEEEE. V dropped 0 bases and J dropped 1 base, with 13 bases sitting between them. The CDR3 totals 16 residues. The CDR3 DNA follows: TGTGCCAGCAGCTTGGCCGACCCTTCAGGGAACACTGAAGCTTTCTTT. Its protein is CASSLADPSGNTEAFF. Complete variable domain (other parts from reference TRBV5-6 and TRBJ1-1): DAGVTQSPTHLIKTRGQQVTLRCSPKSGHDTVSWYQQALGQGPQFIFQYYEEEERQRGNFPDRFSGHQFPNYSSELNVNALLLGDSALYLCASSLADPSGNTEAFFGQGTRLTVV.

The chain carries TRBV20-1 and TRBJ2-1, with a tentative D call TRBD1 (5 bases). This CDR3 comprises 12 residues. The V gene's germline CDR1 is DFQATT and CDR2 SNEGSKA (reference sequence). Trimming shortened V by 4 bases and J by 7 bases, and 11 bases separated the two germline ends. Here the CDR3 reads CSATSTVNEQFF. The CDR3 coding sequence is TGCAGTGCTACTTCGACAGTAAATGAGCAGTTCTTC.

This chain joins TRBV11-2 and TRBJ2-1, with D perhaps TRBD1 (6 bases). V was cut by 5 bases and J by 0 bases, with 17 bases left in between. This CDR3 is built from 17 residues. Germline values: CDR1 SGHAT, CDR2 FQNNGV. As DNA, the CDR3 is TGTGCCAGCAGCCATTTTGGGGGCTCTTCCTCCTACAATGAGCAGTTCTTC. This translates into CASSHFGGSSSYNEQFF.

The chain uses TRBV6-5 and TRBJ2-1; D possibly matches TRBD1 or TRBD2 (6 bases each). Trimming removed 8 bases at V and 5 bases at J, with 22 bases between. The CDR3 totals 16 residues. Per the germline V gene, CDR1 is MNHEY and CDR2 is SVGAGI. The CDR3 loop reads CASWGAGGDGNNEQFF. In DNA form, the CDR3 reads TGTGCCAGCTGGGGGGCTGGTGGGGACGGGAACAATGAGCAGTTCTTC.

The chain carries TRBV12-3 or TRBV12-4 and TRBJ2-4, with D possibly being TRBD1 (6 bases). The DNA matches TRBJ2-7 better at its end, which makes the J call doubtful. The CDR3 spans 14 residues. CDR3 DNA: TGTGCCAGCAGTTTGCGTTCGGGACACAACGAGCAGTACTTC. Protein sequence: CASSLRSGHNEQYF.

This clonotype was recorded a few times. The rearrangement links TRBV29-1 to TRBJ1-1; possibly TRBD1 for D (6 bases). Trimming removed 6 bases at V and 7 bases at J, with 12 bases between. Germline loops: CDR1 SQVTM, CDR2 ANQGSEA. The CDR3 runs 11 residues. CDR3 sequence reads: CSVGGNSEAFF. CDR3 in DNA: TGCAGCGTAGGGGGGAATAGTGAAGCTTTCTTT.

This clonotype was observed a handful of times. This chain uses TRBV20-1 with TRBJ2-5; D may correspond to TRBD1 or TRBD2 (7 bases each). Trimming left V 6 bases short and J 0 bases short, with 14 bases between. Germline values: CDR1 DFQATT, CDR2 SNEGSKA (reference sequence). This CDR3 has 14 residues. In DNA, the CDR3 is TGCAGTGCCAGGGGGGGCCGGTACCAAGAGACCCAGTACTTC. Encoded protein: CSARGGRYQETQYF.

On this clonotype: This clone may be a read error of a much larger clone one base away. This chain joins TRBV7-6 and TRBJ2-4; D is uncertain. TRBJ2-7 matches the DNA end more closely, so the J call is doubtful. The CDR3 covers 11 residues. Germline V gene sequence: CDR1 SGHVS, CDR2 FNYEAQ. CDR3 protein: CVSSLKDEQYF. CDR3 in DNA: TGTGTCAGCAGCTTAAAGGACGAGCAGTACTTC.

In DNA form, the CDR3 reads TGTGCCAGCAGCTTAGCCCGACACCTTGGCAATCAGCCCCAGCATTTT. This codes for CASSLARHLGNQPQHF. The chain has TRBV5-6 and TRBJ1-5; no reliable D call. This CDR3 region has 16 residues. Germline V lookup: CDR1 SGHDT, CDR2 YYEEEE. V lost 2 bases and J lost 2, with 14 bases in between.

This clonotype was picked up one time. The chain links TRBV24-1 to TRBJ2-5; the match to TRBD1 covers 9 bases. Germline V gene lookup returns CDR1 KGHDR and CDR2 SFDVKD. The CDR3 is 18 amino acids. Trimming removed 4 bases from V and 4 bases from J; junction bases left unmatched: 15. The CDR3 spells CATSDSLPGQGVGETQYF. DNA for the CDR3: TGTGCCACCAGTGACTCTCTCCCGGGACAGGGAGTAGGAGAGACCCAGTACTTC.

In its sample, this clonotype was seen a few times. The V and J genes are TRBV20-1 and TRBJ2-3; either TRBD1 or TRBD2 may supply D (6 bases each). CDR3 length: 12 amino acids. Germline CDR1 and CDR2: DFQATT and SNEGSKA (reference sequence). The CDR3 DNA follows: TGCAGGGGGGGCCTAGGCGCAGATACGCAGTATTTT. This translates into CRGGLGADTQYF.

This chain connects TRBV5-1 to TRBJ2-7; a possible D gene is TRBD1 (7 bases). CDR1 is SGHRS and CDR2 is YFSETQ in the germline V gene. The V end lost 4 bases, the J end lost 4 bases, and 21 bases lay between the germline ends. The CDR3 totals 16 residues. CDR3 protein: CASSPRRGTADYEQYF. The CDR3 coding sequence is TGCGCCAGCAGCCCACGACGGGGGACAGCGGATTACGAGCAGTACTTC. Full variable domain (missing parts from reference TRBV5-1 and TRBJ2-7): KAGVTQTPRYLIKTRGQQVTLSCSPISGHRSVSWYQQTPGQGLQFLFEYFSETQRNKGNFPGRFSGRQFSNSRSEMNVSTLELGDSALYLCASSPRRGTADYEQYFGPGTRLTVT.

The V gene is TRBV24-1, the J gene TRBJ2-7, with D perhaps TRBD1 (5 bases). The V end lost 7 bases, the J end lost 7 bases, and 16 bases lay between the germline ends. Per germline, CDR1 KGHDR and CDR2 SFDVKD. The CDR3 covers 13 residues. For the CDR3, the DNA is TGTGCCACCAGCGAACAGGCCCTCGGGGAGCAGTACTTC. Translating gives CATSEQALGEQYF.

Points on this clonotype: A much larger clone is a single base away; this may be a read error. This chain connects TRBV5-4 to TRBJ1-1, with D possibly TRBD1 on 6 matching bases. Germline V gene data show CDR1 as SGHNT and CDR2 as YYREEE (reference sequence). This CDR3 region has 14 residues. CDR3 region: CTSSLEQAFRGAFF. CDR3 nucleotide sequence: TGTACCAGCAGCTTGGAGCAGGCCTTTAGGGGGGCTTTCTTT.

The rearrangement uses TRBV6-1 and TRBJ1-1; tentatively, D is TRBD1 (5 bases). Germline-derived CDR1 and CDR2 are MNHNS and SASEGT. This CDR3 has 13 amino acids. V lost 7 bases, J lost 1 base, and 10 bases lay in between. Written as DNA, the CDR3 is TGTGCCAGCAAGACGGACACGAACACTGAAGCTTTCTTT. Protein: CASKTDTNTEAFF.

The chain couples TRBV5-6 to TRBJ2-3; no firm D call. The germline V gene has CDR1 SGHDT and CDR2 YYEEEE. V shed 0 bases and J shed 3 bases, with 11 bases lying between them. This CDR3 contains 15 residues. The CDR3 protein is CASSLGMGQTDTQYF. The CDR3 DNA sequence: TGTGCCAGCAGCTTGGGTATGGGTCAGACAGATACGCAGTATTTT.

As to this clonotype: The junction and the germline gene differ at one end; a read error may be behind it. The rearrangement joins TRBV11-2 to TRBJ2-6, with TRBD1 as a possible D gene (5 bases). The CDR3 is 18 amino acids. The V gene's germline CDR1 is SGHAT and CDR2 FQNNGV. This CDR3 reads CASSLKWDHHSGANVRTF. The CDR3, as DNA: TGTGCCAGCAGCCTTAAATGGGATCACCACTCTGGGGCCAACGTCCGGACTTTC.